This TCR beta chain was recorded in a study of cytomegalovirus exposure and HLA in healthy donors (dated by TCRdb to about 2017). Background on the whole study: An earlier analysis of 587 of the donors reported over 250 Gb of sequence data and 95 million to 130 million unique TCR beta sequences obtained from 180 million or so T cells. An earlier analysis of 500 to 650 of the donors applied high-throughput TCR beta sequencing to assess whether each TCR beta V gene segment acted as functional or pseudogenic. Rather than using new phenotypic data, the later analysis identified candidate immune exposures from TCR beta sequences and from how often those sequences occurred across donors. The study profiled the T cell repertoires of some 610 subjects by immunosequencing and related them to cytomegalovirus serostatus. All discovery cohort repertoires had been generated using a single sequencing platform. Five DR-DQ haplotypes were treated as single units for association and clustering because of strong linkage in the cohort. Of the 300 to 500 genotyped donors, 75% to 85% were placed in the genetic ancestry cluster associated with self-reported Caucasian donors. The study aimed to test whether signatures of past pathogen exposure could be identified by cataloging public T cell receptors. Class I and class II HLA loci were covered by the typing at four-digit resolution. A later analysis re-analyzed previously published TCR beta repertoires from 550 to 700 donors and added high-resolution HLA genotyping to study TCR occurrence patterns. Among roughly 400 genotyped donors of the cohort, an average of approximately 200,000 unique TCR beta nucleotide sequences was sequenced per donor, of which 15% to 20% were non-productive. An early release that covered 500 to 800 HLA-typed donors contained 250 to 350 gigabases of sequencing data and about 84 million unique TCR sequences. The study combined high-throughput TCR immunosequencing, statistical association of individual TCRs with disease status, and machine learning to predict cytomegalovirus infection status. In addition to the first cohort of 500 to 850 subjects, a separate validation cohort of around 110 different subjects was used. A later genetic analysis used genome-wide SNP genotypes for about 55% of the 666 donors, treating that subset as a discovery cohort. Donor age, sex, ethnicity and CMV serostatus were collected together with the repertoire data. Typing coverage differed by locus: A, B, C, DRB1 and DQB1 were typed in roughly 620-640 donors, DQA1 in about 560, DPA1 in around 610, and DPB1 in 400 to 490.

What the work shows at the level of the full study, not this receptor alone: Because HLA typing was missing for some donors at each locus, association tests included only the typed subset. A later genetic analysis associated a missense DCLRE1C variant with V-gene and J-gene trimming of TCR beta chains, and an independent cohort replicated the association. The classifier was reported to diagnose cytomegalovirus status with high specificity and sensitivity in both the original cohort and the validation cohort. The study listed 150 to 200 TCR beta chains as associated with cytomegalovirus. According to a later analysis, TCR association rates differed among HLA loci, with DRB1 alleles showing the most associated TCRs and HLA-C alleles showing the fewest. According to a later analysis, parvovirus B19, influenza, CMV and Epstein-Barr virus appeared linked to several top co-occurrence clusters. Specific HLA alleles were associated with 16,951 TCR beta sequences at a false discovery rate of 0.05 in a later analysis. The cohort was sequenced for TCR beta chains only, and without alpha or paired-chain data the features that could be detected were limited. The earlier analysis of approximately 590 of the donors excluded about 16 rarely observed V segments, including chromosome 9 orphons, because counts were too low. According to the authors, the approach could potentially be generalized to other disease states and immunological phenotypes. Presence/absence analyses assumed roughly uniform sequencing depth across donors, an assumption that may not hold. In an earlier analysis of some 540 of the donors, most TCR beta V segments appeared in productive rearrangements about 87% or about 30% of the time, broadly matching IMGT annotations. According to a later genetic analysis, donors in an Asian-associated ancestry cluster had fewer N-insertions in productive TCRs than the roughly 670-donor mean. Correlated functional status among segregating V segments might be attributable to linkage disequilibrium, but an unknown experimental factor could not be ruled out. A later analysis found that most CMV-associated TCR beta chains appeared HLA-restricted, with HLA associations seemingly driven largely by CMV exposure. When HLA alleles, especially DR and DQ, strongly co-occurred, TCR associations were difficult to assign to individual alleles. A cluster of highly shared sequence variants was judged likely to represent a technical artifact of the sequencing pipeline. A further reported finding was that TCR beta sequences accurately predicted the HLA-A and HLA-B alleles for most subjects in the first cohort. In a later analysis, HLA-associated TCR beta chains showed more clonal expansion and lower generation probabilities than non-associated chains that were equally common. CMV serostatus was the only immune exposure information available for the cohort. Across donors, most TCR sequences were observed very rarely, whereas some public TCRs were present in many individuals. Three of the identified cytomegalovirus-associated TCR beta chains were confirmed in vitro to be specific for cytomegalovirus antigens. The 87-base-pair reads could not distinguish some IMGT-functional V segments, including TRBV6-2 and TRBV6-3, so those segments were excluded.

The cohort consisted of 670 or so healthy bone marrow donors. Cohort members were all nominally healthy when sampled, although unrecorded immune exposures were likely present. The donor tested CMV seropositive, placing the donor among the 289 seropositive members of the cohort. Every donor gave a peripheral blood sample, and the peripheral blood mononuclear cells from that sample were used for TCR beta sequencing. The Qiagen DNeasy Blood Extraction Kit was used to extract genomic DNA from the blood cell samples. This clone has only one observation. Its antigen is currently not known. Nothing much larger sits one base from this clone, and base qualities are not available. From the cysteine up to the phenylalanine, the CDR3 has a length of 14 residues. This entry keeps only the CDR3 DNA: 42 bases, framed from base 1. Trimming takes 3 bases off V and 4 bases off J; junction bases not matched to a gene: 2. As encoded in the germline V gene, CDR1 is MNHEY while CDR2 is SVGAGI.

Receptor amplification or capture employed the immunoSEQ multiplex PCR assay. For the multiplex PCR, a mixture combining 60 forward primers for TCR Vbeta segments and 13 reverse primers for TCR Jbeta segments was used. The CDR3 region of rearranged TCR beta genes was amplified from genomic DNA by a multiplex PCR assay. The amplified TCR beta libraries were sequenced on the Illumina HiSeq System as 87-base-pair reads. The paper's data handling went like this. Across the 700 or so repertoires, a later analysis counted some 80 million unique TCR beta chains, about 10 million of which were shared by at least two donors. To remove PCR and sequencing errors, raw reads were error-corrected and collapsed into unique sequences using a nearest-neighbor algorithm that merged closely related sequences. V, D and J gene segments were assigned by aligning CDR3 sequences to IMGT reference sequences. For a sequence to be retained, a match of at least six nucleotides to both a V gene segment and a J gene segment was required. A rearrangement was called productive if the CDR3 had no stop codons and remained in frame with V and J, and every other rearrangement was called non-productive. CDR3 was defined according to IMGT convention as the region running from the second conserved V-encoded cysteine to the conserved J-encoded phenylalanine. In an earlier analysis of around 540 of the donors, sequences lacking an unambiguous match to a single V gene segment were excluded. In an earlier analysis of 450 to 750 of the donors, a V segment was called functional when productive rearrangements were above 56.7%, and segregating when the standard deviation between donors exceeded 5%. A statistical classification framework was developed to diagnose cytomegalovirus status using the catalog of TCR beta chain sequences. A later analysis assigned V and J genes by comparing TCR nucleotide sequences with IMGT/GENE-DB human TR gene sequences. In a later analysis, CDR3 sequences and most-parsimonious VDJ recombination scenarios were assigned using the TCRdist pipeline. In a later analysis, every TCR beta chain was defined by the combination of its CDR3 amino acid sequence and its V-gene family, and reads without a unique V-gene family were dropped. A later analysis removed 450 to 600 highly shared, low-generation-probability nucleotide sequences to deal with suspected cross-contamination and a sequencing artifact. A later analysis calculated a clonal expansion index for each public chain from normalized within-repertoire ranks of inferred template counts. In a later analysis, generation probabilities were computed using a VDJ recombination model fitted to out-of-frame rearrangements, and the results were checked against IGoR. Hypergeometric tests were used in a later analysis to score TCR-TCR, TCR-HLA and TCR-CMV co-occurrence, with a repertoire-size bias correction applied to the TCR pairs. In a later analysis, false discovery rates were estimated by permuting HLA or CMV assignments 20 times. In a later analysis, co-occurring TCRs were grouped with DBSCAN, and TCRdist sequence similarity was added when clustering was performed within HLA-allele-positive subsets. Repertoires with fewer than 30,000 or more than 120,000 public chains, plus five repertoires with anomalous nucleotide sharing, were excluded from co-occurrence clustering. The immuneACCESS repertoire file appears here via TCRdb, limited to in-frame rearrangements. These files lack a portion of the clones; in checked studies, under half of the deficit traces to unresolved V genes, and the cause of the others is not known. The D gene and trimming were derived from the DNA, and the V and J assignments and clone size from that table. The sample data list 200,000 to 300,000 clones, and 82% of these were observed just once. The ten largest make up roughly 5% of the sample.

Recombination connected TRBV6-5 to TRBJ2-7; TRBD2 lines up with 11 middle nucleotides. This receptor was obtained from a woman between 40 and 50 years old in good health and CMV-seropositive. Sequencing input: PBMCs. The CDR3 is CASSYTSGSYEQYF. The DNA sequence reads TGTGCCAGCAGTTATACTAGCGGGAGTTACGAGCAGTACTTC.